Listed below are T cell receptor beta chains from one sample, sequenced in a study of cytomegalovirus exposure and HLA in healthy donors. Profiled with immunoSEQ multiplex PCR; TCRdb holds only in-frame clones, not every one. The sample data list some 84,000 clones. Sequencing was done on a sample of PBMCs. These receptors all stem from a man in his forties or fifties in good health and CMV-seronegative. Each CDR3 is given with its conserved first and last residue. Each record gives: J gene, D gene, V gene, CDR3 protein, CDR3 DNA. The D gene is left open where the match is weak.

J gene: TRBJ2-7
D gene: NA
V gene: TRBV29-1
CDR3 protein: CSVVLPGLYEQYF
CDR3 DNA: TGCAGCGTTGTTCTCCCAGGGCTCTACGAGCAGTACTTC

J gene: TRBJ2-1
D gene: NA
V gene: TRBV19
CDR3 protein: CASSLSGVYNEQFF
CDR3 DNA: TGTGCCAGCTCCTTGTCTGGAGTCTACAATGAGCAGTTCTTC

J gene: TRBJ2-2
D gene: TRBD2
V gene: TRBV2
CDR3 protein: CASSGKGRDTGELFF
CDR3 DNA: TGTGCCAGCAGTGGCAAAGGGAGGGACACCGGGGAGCTGTTTTTT

J gene: TRBJ1-2
D gene: TRBD1
V gene: TRBV28
CDR3 protein: CASSPGDMGQDGYTF
CDR3 DNA: TGTGCCAGCAGTCCAGGTGACATGGGACAGGATGGCTACACCTTC

J gene: TRBJ1-5
D gene: TRBD1
V gene: TRBV28
CDR3 protein: CASSVEHVTGVYSNQPQHF
CDR3 DNA: TGTGCCAGCAGTGTAGAACATGTTACAGGGGTTTATAGCAATCAGCCCCAGCATTTT

J gene: TRBJ2-1
D gene: TRBD1
V gene: TRBV7-2
CDR3 protein: CASSHDRGSYNEQFF
CDR3 DNA: TGTGCCAGCAGCCACGACAGGGGCTCCTACAATGAGCAGTTCTTC

J gene: TRBJ2-7
D gene: NA
V gene: TRBV6-5
CDR3 protein: CASSFLTGTYEQYF
CDR3 DNA: TGTGCCAGCAGTTTCTTGACAGGAACCTACGAGCAGTACTTC

J gene: TRBJ2-7
D gene: TRBD1
V gene: TRBV9
CDR3 protein: CASSSTSRQGSHEQYF
CDR3 DNA: TGTGCCAGCAGCTCCACAAGCCGACAGGGGAGTCACGAGCAGTACTTC

J gene: TRBJ2-2
D gene: NA
V gene: TRBV11-3
CDR3 protein: CASSLGGGNPNTGELFF
CDR3 DNA: TGTGCCAGCAGCTTAGGTGGGGGGAATCCGAACACCGGGGAGCTGTTTTTT

J gene: TRBJ2-7
D gene: NA
V gene: TRBV2
CDR3 protein: CASSFNPYEQYF
CDR3 DNA: TGTGCCAGCAGTTTTAATCCCTACGAGCAGTACTTC

J gene: TRBJ2-3
D gene: TRBD2
V gene: TRBV27
CDR3 protein: CASSPLAGPDTQYF
CDR3 DNA: TGTGCCAGCAGTCCTCTAGCGGGGCCGGATACGCAGTATTTT

J gene: TRBJ1-6
D gene: TRBD1
V gene: TRBV27
CDR3 protein: CASHAGQAYNSPLHF
CDR3 DNA: TGTGCCAGCCACGCGGGACAGGCCTATAATTCACCCCTCCACTTT

J gene: TRBJ2-7
D gene: TRBD2
V gene: TRBV6-5
CDR3 protein: CASSYSGSTYEQYF
CDR3 DNA: TGTGCCAGCAGTTATAGCGGGTCTACCTACGAGCAGTACTTC

J gene: TRBJ2-2
D gene: TRBD1
V gene: TRBV27
CDR3 protein: CASSFSGQGKTGELFF
CDR3 DNA: TGTGCCAGCAGTTTCTCCGGACAGGGAAAAACCGGGGAGCTGTTTTTT

J gene: TRBJ2-7
D gene: TRBD1
V gene: TRBV6-1
CDR3 protein: CASSEPQGSPYEQYF
CDR3 DNA: TGTGCCAGCAGTGAACCACAGGGGTCTCCCTACGAGCAGTACTTC

J gene: TRBJ1-2
D gene: NA
V gene: TRBV7-9
CDR3 protein: CASSLADISYGYTF
CDR3 DNA: TGTGCCAGCAGCTTAGCAGACATCTCCTATGGCTACACCTTC

J gene: TRBJ1-1
D gene: NA
V gene: TRBV5-5
CDR3 protein: CASRQSRGSRNTEAFF
CDR3 DNA: TGTGCCAGCAGGCAGAGTAGGGGCTCCAGGAACACTGAAGCTTTCTTT

J gene: TRBJ1-1
D gene: NA
V gene: TRBV10-3
CDR3 protein: CAISEFDTQNTEAFF
CDR3 DNA: TGTGCCATCAGTGAGTTTGACACCCAGAACACTGAAGCTTTCTTT

J gene: TRBJ1-4
D gene: NA
V gene: TRBV5-4
CDR3 protein: CASSHKKDAGEKLFF
CDR3 DNA: TGTGCCAGCAGCCACAAAAAGGATGCGGGTGAAAAACTGTTTTTT

J gene: TRBJ2-2
D gene: NA
V gene: TRBV2
CDR3 protein: CASSENDLGGTGELFF
CDR3 DNA: TGTGCCAGCAGTGAAAACGATTTAGGAGGCACCGGGGAGCTGTTTTTT

J gene: TRBJ1-6
D gene: TRBD1
V gene: TRBV5-1
CDR3 protein: CASSLEGTGRVNSPLHF
CDR3 DNA: TGCGCCAGCAGCTTGGAGGGGACAGGCAGGGTTAATTCACCCCTCCACTTT

J gene: TRBJ2-4
D gene: TRBD2
V gene: TRBV13
CDR3 protein: CASSSRLAGGPAKNIQYF
CDR3 DNA: TGTGCCAGCAGCTCAAGACTAGCGGGGGGCCCAGCCAAAAACATTCAGTACTTC

J gene: TRBJ2-1
D gene: TRBD1
V gene: TRBV10-2
CDR3 protein: CASSHRDRGLNEQFF
CDR3 DNA: TGCGCCAGCAGTCACCGGGACAGGGGGCTGAATGAGCAGTTCTTC

J gene: TRBJ1-6
D gene: NA
V gene: TRBV5-6
CDR3 protein: CASSLSGGSYNSPLHF
CDR3 DNA: TGTGCCAGCAGCTTGTCAGGAGGCTCCTATAATTCACCCCTCCACTTT

J gene: TRBJ1-5
D gene: TRBD1
V gene: TRBV18
CDR3 protein: CASSPGTGSIVSNQPQHF
CDR3 DNA: TGTGCCAGCTCACCCGGGACAGGGTCTATTGTAAGCAATCAGCCCCAGCATTTT

J gene: TRBJ1-2
D gene: NA
V gene: TRBV30
CDR3 protein: CACEAGDGYTF
CDR3 DNA: TGTGCCTGCGAAGCGGGGGATGGCTACACCTTC

J gene: TRBJ1-2
D gene: TRBD1
V gene: TRBV20-1
CDR3 protein: CSAGTGYGYTF
CDR3 DNA: TGCAGTGCGGGGACAGGATATGGCTACACCTTC

J gene: TRBJ2-7
D gene: TRBD1
V gene: TRBV29-1
CDR3 protein: CSVGPGQGPPYEQYF
CDR3 DNA: TGCAGCGTCGGCCCGGGACAGGGACCACCTTACGAGCAGTACTTC

J gene: TRBJ1-5
D gene: NA
V gene: TRBV18
CDR3 protein: CASSPRSAGANQPQHF
CDR3 DNA: TGTGCCAGCTCACCAAGGTCGGCGGGGGCAAATCAGCCCCAGCATTTT

J gene: TRBJ2-3
D gene: TRBD2
V gene: TRBV4-3
CDR3 protein: CASSQHMPGLGFLPDTQYF
CDR3 DNA: TGCGCCAGCAGCCAACACATGCCGGGACTAGGGTTCCTCCCAGATACGCAGTATTTT

J gene: TRBJ2-1
D gene: NA
V gene: TRBV5-1
CDR3 protein: CASSLSRVEQFF
CDR3 DNA: TGCGCCAGCAGCTTGTCCAGGGTTGAGCAGTTCTTC

J gene: TRBJ2-5
D gene: TRBD2
V gene: TRBV7-2
CDR3 protein: CASSLTSGGETQYF
CDR3 DNA: TGTGCCAGCAGCTTGACTAGCGGGGGAGAGACCCAGTACTTC

J gene: TRBJ1-1
D gene: TRBD1
V gene: TRBV6-5
CDR3 protein: CASSYSRTGLNTEAFF
CDR3 DNA: TGTGCCAGCAGTTACTCGAGGACAGGGTTGAACACTGAAGCTTTCTTT

J gene: TRBJ2-5
D gene: TRBD1
V gene: TRBV18
CDR3 protein: CASSPGTGGRETQYF
CDR3 DNA: TGTGCCAGCTCACCTGGGACAGGGGGCCGAGAGACCCAGTACTTC

J gene: TRBJ2-7
D gene: NA
V gene: TRBV7-9
CDR3 protein: CASSVTTTYEQYF
CDR3 DNA: TGTGCCAGCAGCGTGACAACGACCTACGAGCAGTACTTC

J gene: TRBJ1-2
D gene: TRBD1
V gene: TRBV11-2
CDR3 protein: CASSTDRGYGYTF
CDR3 DNA: TGTGCCAGCAGTACGGACAGGGGGTATGGCTACACCTTC